Listed below are T cell receptor beta chains from one sample, sequenced in a study of identical twins. Using its own MiXCR run on the 5' RACE reads, TCRdb lists one record per CDR3 protein. The profile shows about 550,000 distinct CDR3 sequences, about a fifth of them singletons. These data also formed part of another study, on yellow fever vaccine responses in identical twins.

Sequencing was done on a sample of CD4+ T cells sorted from blood. These receptor sequences come from a woman younger than 30 in good health. Each CDR3 is given with its conserved first and last residue. The D gene is left open where the match is weak. Rows give clone size only sometimes, using once, few, many, or a class for an expanded clone.

cdr3_nt: TGTGCCAGCAAGATGAACACCGGGGAGCTGTTTTTT
cdr3_aa: CASKMNTGELFF
j_call: TRBJ2-2
clone_size: many
d_call: .
v_call: TRBV12-3/TRBV12-4

cdr3_nt: TGTGCCAGCACACTCCAGGGGGCTGGGGCCAACGTCCTGACTTTC
cdr3_aa: CASTLQGAGANVLTF
j_call: TRBJ2-6
clone_size: once
d_call: TRBD1
v_call: TRBV27

cdr3_nt: TGCGCCAGCAGGGGCTGGACTAGCGGGAGGCACACAGATACGCAGTATTTT
cdr3_aa: CASRGWTSGRHTDTQYF
j_call: TRBJ2-3
clone_size: .
d_call: TRBD2
v_call: TRBV10-2

cdr3_nt: TGCGCCAGCATGCAGGGTAGTAAGGCCAAAAACATTCAGTACTTC
cdr3_aa: CASMQGSKAKNIQYF
j_call: TRBJ2-4
clone_size: few
d_call: .
v_call: TRBV5-1

cdr3_nt: TGTGCCAGCAGTCTAACCGGACAGACCAACACCGGGGAGCTGTTTTTT
cdr3_aa: CASSLTGQTNTGELFF
j_call: TRBJ2-2
clone_size: .
d_call: .
v_call: TRBV7-3

cdr3_nt: TGCGCCAGCAGCCAGGGGACTAGCGGGACCTCTGGGGGCTTC
cdr3_aa: CASSQGTSGTSGGF
j_call: TRBJ2-5
clone_size: .
d_call: TRBD2
v_call: TRBV5-1

cdr3_nt: TGTGCCAGCAGCGATAGCGTTTTGGGCTGGGAGCAGTTCTTC
cdr3_aa: CASSDSVLGWEQFF
j_call: TRBJ2-1
clone_size: .
d_call: .
v_call: TRBV9

cdr3_nt: TGTGCCAGCTCACCACCGGGTAGCGGGGTTACGGCCAAGCAGTTCTTC
cdr3_aa: CASSPPGSGVTAKQFF
j_call: TRBJ2-1
clone_size: .
d_call: TRBD2
v_call: TRBV18

cdr3_nt: TGCGCCAGCAGCCTCTCCGCTGACAGTCCTACGCAGTATTTT
cdr3_aa: CASSLSADSPTQYF
j_call: TRBJ2-3
clone_size: .
d_call: .
v_call: TRBV5-1

cdr3_nt: TGTGCCAGCAGTGGTGAGGGAGCGGGGTCCGCCGGTGGAGAGACCCAGTACTTC
cdr3_aa: CASSGEGAGSAGGETQYF
j_call: TRBJ2-5
clone_size: .
d_call: TRBD2
v_call: TRBV28